The next 8 T cell receptor beta chains were all read from a single sample in a study of blood T cells in healthy people across ages. It was with a sample-barcoded 5' primer and a J-beta primer mix that a second PCR of roughly 6 to 12 cycles was run. TCRdb passed the 5' RACE reads through MiXCR, listing each CDR3 protein once. The table lists about 1.6 million distinct CDR3 sequences, about 32% of them singletons. Specimen: blood. These receptors all stem from a woman aged 25 to 39 in good health.

This clonotype was counted between two and nine times. The chain carries TRBV4-1 and TRBJ2-5, with 14 bases lining up with TRBD2. The CDR3 consists of 17 residues. V was pared by 2 bases and J by 4 bases, with 6 bases of the junction left unmatched. Germline values: CDR1 MGHRA, CDR2 YSYEKL. This chain's CDR3 is CASSQRGLAGGRETQYF. CDR3 nucleotide sequence: TGCGCCAGCAGCCAAAGAGGACTAGCGGGGGGTCGAGAGACCCAGTACTTC.

There are a few counts of this clonotype. The J gene is TRBJ1-1, the V gene TRBV5-1; unclear D gene. V was cut by 5 bases and J by 0 bases, with 11 bases left in between. The length of the CDR3 is 14 residues. Germline CDR1 SGHRS, CDR2 YFSETQ. The CDR3 DNA reads as TGCGCCAGCAGACTGTCCGGGATGAACACTGAAGCTTTCTTT. Translating it yields CASRLSGMNTEAFF.

This chain connects TRBV5-1 to TRBJ2-1; D call uncertain. V lost 0 bases, J lost 5 bases, and 12 bases lay in between. This CDR3 spans 15 amino acids. CDR1 and CDR2 (germline): SGHRS, YFSETQ. The CDR3 DNA reads TGCGCCAGCAGCTTGGATCCGGGCCCAAACAATGAGCAGTTCTTC. The encoded protein is CASSLDPGPNNEQFF.

This clonotype appeared a few times. The chain recombines TRBV20-1 with TRBJ2-1; the match to TRBD1 covers 8 bases. The CDR3 runs to 17 residues. CDR1 is DFQATT, CDR2 SNEGSKA, per germline (reference sequence). J gave up 7 bases and V 0 bases, and 14 bases lay outside the gene matches. The CDR3 reads CSARDPGQATPPNEQFF. The DNA of the CDR3 is TGCAGTGCTAGAGATCCGGGACAGGCGACGCCCCCTAATGAGCAGTTCTTC.

This clonotype was observed a few times. V usage is TRBV5-1 and J usage is TRBJ1-1, with a possible D match to TRBD1 (6 bases). This CDR3 comprises 16 residues. CDR1 and CDR2 from the germline V gene are SGHRS and YFSETQ. Trimming removed 1 base from V and 3 bases from J, with 16 bases in between. In DNA form, the CDR3 reads TGCGCCAGCAGCTTGAGGGTATCGACAGGATACACTGAAGCTTTCTTT. It translates to CASSLRVSTGYTEAFF.

This sequence joins TRBV12-3 or TRBV12-4 and TRBJ2-1, with D perhaps matching TRBD1 (6 bases). Trimming removed 7 bases at V and 8 bases at J, with 18 bases between. This CDR3 comprises 14 residues. The CDR3 DNA is TGTGCCAGCACCACAGGGTTGGTGGTCGATGAGCAGTTCTTC. It yields the protein CASTTGLVVDEQFF.

V and J are TRBV7-3 and TRBJ1-1; D remains ambiguous. Germline CDR1 SGHTA, CDR2 FQGTGA. V was trimmed by 5 bases and J by 6 bases, leaving 13 bases between them. CDR3 length: 13 residues. The DNA of the CDR3 is TGTGCCAGCAGCCCCCGGGCCTCCGCTGAAGCTTTCTTT. Translated: CASSPRASAEAFF.

V is TRBV4-1 and J is TRBJ2-3; a weak D match, TRBD1 (5 bases). This CDR3 spans 15 amino acids. Trimming removed 1 base from V and 6 bases from J, with 14 bases in between. The germline CDR1 and CDR2 sequences are MGHRA and YSYEKL. This chain's CDR3 is CASSQAQGSMDTQYF. CDR3 DNA sequence: TGCGCCAGCAGCCAAGCGCAGGGTTCTATGGATACGCAGTATTTT.